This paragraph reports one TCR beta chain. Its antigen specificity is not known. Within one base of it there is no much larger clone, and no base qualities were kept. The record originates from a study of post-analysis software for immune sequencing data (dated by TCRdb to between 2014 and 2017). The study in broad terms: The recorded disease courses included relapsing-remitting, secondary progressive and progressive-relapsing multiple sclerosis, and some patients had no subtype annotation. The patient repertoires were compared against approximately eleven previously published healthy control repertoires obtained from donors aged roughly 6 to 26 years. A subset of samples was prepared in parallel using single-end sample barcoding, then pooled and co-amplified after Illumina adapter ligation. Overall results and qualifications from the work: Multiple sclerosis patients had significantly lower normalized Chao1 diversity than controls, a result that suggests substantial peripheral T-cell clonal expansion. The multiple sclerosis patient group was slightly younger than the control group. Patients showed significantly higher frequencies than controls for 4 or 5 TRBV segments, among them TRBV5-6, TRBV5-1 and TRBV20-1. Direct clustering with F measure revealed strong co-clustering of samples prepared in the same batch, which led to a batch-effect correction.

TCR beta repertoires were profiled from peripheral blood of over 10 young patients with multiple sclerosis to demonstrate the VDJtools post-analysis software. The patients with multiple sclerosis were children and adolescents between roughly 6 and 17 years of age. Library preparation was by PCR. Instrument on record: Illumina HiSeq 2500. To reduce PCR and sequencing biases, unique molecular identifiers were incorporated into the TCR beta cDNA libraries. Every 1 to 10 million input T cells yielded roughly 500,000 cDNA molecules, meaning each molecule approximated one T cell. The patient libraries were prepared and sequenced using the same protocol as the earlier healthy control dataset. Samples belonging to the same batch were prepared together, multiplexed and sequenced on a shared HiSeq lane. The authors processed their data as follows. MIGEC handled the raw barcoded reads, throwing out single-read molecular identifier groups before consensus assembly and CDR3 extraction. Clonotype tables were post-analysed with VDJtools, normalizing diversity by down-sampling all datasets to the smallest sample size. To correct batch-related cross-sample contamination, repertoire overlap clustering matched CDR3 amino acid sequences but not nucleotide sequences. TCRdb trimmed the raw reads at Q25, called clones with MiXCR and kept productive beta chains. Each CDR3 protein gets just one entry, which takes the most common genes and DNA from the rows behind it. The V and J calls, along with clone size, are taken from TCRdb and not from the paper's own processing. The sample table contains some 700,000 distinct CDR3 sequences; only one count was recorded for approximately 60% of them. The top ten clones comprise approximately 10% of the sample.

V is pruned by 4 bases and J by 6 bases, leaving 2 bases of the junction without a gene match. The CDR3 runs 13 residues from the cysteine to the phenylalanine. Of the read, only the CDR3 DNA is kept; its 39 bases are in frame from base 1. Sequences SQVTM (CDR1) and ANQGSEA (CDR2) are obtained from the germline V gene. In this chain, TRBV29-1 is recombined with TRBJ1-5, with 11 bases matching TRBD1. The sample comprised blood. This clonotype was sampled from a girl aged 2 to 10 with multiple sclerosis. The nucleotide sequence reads TGCAGCGTTGGGGGGACAGGGGGTCAGCCCCAGCATTTT. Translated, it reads CSVGGTGGQPQHF.